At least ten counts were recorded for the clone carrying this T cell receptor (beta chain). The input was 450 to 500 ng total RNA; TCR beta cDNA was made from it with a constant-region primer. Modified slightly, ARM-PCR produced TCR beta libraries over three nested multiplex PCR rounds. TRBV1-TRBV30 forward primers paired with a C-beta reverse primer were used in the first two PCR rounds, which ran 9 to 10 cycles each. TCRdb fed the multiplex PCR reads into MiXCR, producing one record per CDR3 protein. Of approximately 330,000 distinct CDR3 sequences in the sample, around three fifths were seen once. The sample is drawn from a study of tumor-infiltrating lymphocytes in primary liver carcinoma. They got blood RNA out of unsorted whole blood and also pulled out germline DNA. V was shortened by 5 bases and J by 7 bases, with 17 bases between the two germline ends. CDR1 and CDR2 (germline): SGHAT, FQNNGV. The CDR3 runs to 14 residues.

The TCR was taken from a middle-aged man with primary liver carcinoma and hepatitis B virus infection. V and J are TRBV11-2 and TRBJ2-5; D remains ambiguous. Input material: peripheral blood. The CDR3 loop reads CASSPSGSLGTQYF. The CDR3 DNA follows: TGTGCCAGCAGCCCAAGTGGCTCTCTGGGGACCCAGTACTTC.